This T cell receptor beta chain was found in a study of T cell responses to AZD1222 COVID-19 vaccine. Overall study findings and caveats: Most donors were white British and more were female, and clonal diversity was possibly underestimated.

As concerns this clone: Antigen: not known.

From germline, CDR1 is KGHSH and CDR2 LQKENI. The ends were cut back, 4 bases at V and 1 base at J, with 10 bases in the middle. The CDR3 runs to 14 residues. Pooling of second doses given at about 4 or about 12 weeks was done. The method was immunoSEQ multiplex PCR; TCRdb's version includes in-frame clones alone and lacks a portion of them. The sample holds 140,000 or so clones; about 92% are singletons and the top ten take about 1.8%. This TCR was recovered from an adult who received the AZD1222 COVID-19 vaccine. V is TRBV18 and J is TRBJ1-1; no reliable D call. Material: peripheral blood, obtained 28 days after the second AZD1222 dose. The CDR3 is CASSRKDGNTEAFF. The CDR3, as DNA: TGTGCCAGCTCACGTAAGGACGGGAACACTGAAGCTTTCTTT.